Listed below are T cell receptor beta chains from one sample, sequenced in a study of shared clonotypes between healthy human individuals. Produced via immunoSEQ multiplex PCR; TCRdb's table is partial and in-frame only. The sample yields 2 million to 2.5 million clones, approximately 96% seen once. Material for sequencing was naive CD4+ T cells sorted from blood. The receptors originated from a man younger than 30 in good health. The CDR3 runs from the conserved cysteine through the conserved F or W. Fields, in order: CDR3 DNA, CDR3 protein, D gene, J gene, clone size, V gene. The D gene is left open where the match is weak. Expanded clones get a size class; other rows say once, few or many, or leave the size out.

CDR3nt: TGTGCCTGGAACCAAGGCGCTGAAGCTTTCTTT
CDR3aa: CAWNQGAEAFF
d_gene: NA
j_gene: TRBJ1-1
abundance: NA
v_gene: TRBV30

CDR3nt: TGTGCCGTCCAACCCGAAAATCAGCCCCAGCATTTT
CDR3aa: CAVQPENQPQHF
d_gene: NA
j_gene: TRBJ1-5
abundance: NA
v_gene: TRBV10-3

CDR3nt: TGTGCCAGCAGCTCGACGGGAGGAACTATTGGGACTGAAGCTTTCTTT
CDR3aa: CASSSTGGTIGTEAFF
d_gene: NA
j_gene: TRBJ1-1
abundance: NA
v_gene: TRBV5-4

CDR3nt: TGTGCCAGCAGCTTAGCCGGGGGGTCCTACAATGAGCAGTTCTTC
CDR3aa: CASSLAGGSYNEQFF
d_gene: TRBD2
j_gene: TRBJ2-1
abundance: NA
v_gene: TRBV13

CDR3nt: TGTGCCAGCTCACATTCGTCCTCCTACAATGAGCAGTTCTTC
CDR3aa: CASSHSSSYNEQFF
d_gene: NA
j_gene: TRBJ2-1
abundance: NA
v_gene: TRBV18

CDR3nt: TGTGCCAGCAGCTTAGACGGGAGCTCAGATACGCAGTATTTT
CDR3aa: CASSLDGSSDTQYF
d_gene: NA
j_gene: TRBJ2-3
abundance: NA
v_gene: TRBV7-9

CDR3nt: TGTGCCAGCAGCACCCAAGCGGGAGTTGGCGAGCAGTACTTC
CDR3aa: CASSTQAGVGEQYF
d_gene: TRBD2
j_gene: TRBJ2-7
abundance: NA
v_gene: TRBV7-9

CDR3nt: TGTGCCATCAGTGAGGGGACAGGGCGGAACACCATATATTTT
CDR3aa: CAISEGTGRNTIYF
d_gene: TRBD1
j_gene: TRBJ1-3
abundance: NA
v_gene: TRBV10-3

CDR3nt: TGTGCCAGCAGGAGTACAGGAGAGCAGTACTTC
CDR3aa: CASRSTGEQYF
d_gene: NA
j_gene: TRBJ2-7
abundance: NA
v_gene: TRBV6-6

CDR3nt: TGTGCCAGCAGCCCAGGGACAGGGGGCTGGGCCGGGGAGCTGTTTTTT
CDR3aa: CASSPGTGGWAGELFF
d_gene: TRBD1
j_gene: TRBJ2-2
abundance: NA
v_gene: TRBV5-6

CDR3nt: TGCGCCAGCAGCTTGGCCGTGGGGACCGGGGAGCTGTTTTTT
CDR3aa: CASSLAVGTGELFF
d_gene: NA
j_gene: TRBJ2-2
abundance: NA
v_gene: TRBV5-1

CDR3nt: TGTGCCAGCAGTATCAAAGAGAAGAACACTGAAGCTTTCTTT
CDR3aa: CASSIKEKNTEAFF
d_gene: NA
j_gene: TRBJ1-1
abundance: once
v_gene: TRBV6-1

CDR3nt: TGTGCCAGCAGCAGGACAGGAGGGGGCACAGATACGCAGTATTTT
CDR3aa: CASSRTGGGTDTQYF
d_gene: NA
j_gene: TRBJ2-3
abundance: NA
v_gene: TRBV5-6

CDR3nt: TGTGCCAGCAGCTTGGGGCGACTAGCGGGGGGCACCCAAGAGACCCAGTACTTC
CDR3aa: CASSLGRLAGGTQETQYF
d_gene: TRBD2
j_gene: TRBJ2-5
abundance: once
v_gene: TRBV13

CDR3nt: TGTGCCAGCTCACCACCGGGACAGGGGGCAGACAATCAGCCCCAGCATTTT
CDR3aa: CASSPPGQGADNQPQHF
d_gene: TRBD1
j_gene: TRBJ1-5
abundance: NA
v_gene: TRBV18

CDR3nt: TGTGCCAGCAGCCAACCGGGACAGAAAGACGCTTGCTTC
CDR3aa: CASSQPGQKDACF
d_gene: TRBD1
j_gene: TRBJ1-2
abundance: NA
v_gene: TRBV6-5

CDR3nt: TGTGCCTGGGATCTACAGGGGTGGAATAATTCACCCCTCCACTTT
CDR3aa: CAWDLQGWNNSPLHF
d_gene: TRBD1
j_gene: TRBJ1-6
abundance: NA
v_gene: TRBV30

CDR3nt: TGTGCCAGCAGCTCCAGAGAGGGGCTGACAGATACGCAGTATTTT
CDR3aa: CASSSREGLTDTQYF
d_gene: NA
j_gene: TRBJ2-3
abundance: NA
v_gene: TRBV9

CDR3nt: TGTGCCAGCAGTTTTCCGGAGCAGTACTTC
CDR3aa: CASSFPEQYF
d_gene: NA
j_gene: TRBJ2-7
abundance: NA
v_gene: TRBV28

CDR3nt: TGTGCCAGCAGCCCTCAGGGGGCTAGGGGCTACACCTTC
CDR3aa: CASSPQGARGYTF
d_gene: TRBD1
j_gene: TRBJ1-2
abundance: NA
v_gene: TRBV6-6

CDR3nt: TGTGCCAGCAGTTTACCCGGGGTCGGGGCCAACGTCCTGACTTTC
CDR3aa: CASSLPGVGANVLTF
d_gene: NA
j_gene: TRBJ2-6
abundance: NA
v_gene: TRBV28

CDR3nt: TGTGCCAGTAGTATAGATGGCGGCTGGGACATTCAGTACTTC
CDR3aa: CASSIDGGWDIQYF
d_gene: NA
j_gene: TRBJ2-4
abundance: NA
v_gene: TRBV19

CDR3nt: TGTGCCAGCTCACCTCGAGATCAGCCCCAGCATTTT
CDR3aa: CASSPRDQPQHF
d_gene: NA
j_gene: TRBJ1-5
abundance: NA
v_gene: TRBV18

CDR3nt: TGTGCCAGTAGTATCCTAGCGGGGGGCTCCTACGAGCAGTACTTC
CDR3aa: CASSILAGGSYEQYF
d_gene: TRBD2
j_gene: TRBJ2-7
abundance: NA
v_gene: TRBV19

CDR3nt: TGTGCCAGCAGTGAAATTGGCGGGAGCTACGAGCAGTACTTC
CDR3aa: CASSEIGGSYEQYF
d_gene: TRBD2
j_gene: TRBJ2-7
abundance: NA
v_gene: TRBV2

CDR3nt: TGTGCCAGCAGCCCGGACAGGGGAGAGACCCAGTACTTC
CDR3aa: CASSPDRGETQYF
d_gene: TRBD1
j_gene: TRBJ2-5
abundance: NA
v_gene: TRBV5-4

CDR3nt: TGTGCCAGCAGCAACTCTAACAGTGCAACTAATGAAAAACTGTTTTTT
CDR3aa: CASSNSNSATNEKLFF
d_gene: NA
j_gene: TRBJ1-4
abundance: NA
v_gene: TRBV7-2

CDR3nt: TGCGCCAGCAGCAGCGACAGTCTAGAAGCTTTCTTT
CDR3aa: CASSSDSLEAFF
d_gene: NA
j_gene: TRBJ1-1
abundance: NA
v_gene: TRBV5-1

CDR3nt: TGTGCCAGCAGTTTAGCGGGATCTTACAATGAGCAGTTCTTC
CDR3aa: CASSLAGSYNEQFF
d_gene: TRBD2
j_gene: TRBJ2-1
abundance: once
v_gene: TRBV6-1

CDR3nt: TGTGCCAGCAGCGTTCTCCAGGTTTCTAGCACAGATACGCAGTATTTT
CDR3aa: CASSVLQVSSTDTQYF
d_gene: NA
j_gene: TRBJ2-3
abundance: NA
v_gene: TRBV5-4

CDR3nt: TGTGCCAGGACAGGGATAAGCTACGAGCAGTACTTC
CDR3aa: CARTGISYEQYF
d_gene: TRBD1
j_gene: TRBJ2-7
abundance: few
v_gene: TRBV19

CDR3nt: TGTGCCAGCAGGCGGGAATTTCTCGGGGAGCTGTTTTTT
CDR3aa: CASRREFLGELFF
d_gene: NA
j_gene: TRBJ2-2
abundance: NA
v_gene: TRBV6-5

CDR3nt: TGTGCCCACCGGGAGGCTCCCGGAAACACCATATATTTT
CDR3aa: CAHREAPGNTIYF
d_gene: NA
j_gene: TRBJ1-3
abundance: NA
v_gene: TRBV6-1

CDR3nt: TGTGCCAGCAGCTTAAGAAGCGGGGGTGATACGCAGTATTTT
CDR3aa: CASSLRSGGDTQYF
d_gene: TRBD2
j_gene: TRBJ2-3
abundance: NA
v_gene: TRBV7-2

CDR3nt: TGCGCCAGCAGCGACCCGGGACAGGGCTACGAGCAGTACTTC
CDR3aa: CASSDPGQGYEQYF
d_gene: TRBD1
j_gene: TRBJ2-7
abundance: NA
v_gene: TRBV5-1

CDR3nt: TGCGCCAGCGGAAGCGGTGCAGATACGCAGTATTTT
CDR3aa: CASGSGADTQYF
d_gene: NA
j_gene: TRBJ2-3
abundance: NA
v_gene: TRBV10-2

CDR3nt: TGTGCCAGCAGCTTGGCCCTTAATGAAAAACTGTTTTTT
CDR3aa: CASSLALNEKLFF
d_gene: NA
j_gene: TRBJ1-4
abundance: once
v_gene: TRBV5-6

CDR3nt: TGTGCCAGCAGCCAAGGACAGGGAATACTTGAAGCTTTCTTT
CDR3aa: CASSQGQGILEAFF
d_gene: TRBD1
j_gene: TRBJ1-1
abundance: NA
v_gene: TRBV14

CDR3nt: TGCGCCAGCAGGAGGTCACCCGCAGATACGCAGTATTTT
CDR3aa: CASRRSPADTQYF
d_gene: NA
j_gene: TRBJ2-3
abundance: once
v_gene: TRBV4-1

CDR3nt: TGTGCCAGCACCCAGGAAGGGATGCCCCAGCATTTT
CDR3aa: CASTQEGMPQHF
d_gene: NA
j_gene: TRBJ1-5
abundance: NA
v_gene: TRBV2

CDR3nt: TGCGCCAGCAGGTCCGGGACGCCGAGCACAGATACGCAGTATTTT
CDR3aa: CASRSGTPSTDTQYF
d_gene: NA
j_gene: TRBJ2-3
abundance: NA
v_gene: TRBV5-1

CDR3nt: TGTGCCATCAGTGAGGGAGGTGGAGGACAGGGGAGGGCCGGGGAGCTGTTTTTT
CDR3aa: CAISEGGGGQGRAGELFF
d_gene: TRBD1
j_gene: TRBJ2-2
abundance: NA
v_gene: TRBV10-3

CDR3nt: TGTGCCAGCAGGCTCAGGGTTTTAGATGGCTACACCTTC
CDR3aa: CASRLRVLDGYTF
d_gene: NA
j_gene: TRBJ1-2
abundance: NA
v_gene: TRBV6-5

CDR3nt: TGTGCCAGCAGCCCGCAAGGGACAACTAATGAAAAACTGTTTTTT
CDR3aa: CASSPQGTTNEKLFF
d_gene: NA
j_gene: TRBJ1-4
abundance: NA
v_gene: TRBV7-9

CDR3nt: TGTGCCAGCTCACTGCTGTTAGGGTTACAAGAGACCCAGTACTTC
CDR3aa: CASSLLLGLQETQYF
d_gene: NA
j_gene: TRBJ2-5
abundance: NA
v_gene: TRBV18

CDR3nt: TGTGCCAGCAGCTTTGGAGGAGGGTGGGTGAACACTGAAGCTTTCTTT
CDR3aa: CASSFGGGWVNTEAFF
d_gene: NA
j_gene: TRBJ1-1
abundance: once
v_gene: TRBV7-9

CDR3nt: TGTGCCAGCAGTGAGAGGGACCCTCCCTACGGCCTGCAGTATTTT
CDR3aa: CASSERDPPYGLQYF
d_gene: NA
j_gene: TRBJ2-3
abundance: NA
v_gene: TRBV6-1

CDR3nt: TGTGCCAGCTCACCGGCGGTGAACACCGGGGAGCTGTTTTTT
CDR3aa: CASSPAVNTGELFF
d_gene: NA
j_gene: TRBJ2-2
abundance: NA
v_gene: TRBV18